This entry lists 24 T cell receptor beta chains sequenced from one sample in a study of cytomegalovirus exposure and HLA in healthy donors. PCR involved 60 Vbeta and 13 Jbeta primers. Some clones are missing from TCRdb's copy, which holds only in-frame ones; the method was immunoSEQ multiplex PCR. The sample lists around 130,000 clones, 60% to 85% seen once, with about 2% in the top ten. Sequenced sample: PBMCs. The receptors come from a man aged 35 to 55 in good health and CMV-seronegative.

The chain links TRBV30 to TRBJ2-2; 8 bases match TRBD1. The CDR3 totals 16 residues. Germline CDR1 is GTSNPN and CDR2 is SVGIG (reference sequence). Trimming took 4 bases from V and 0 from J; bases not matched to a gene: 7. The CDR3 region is CAWTRGPTANTGELFF. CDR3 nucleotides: TGTGCCTGGACCAGGGGGCCCACCGCGAACACCGGGGAGCTGTTTTTT.

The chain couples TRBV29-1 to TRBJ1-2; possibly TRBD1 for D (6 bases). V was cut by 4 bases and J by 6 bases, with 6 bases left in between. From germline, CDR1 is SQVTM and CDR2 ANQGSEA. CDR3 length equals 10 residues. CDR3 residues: CSVAGDGYTF. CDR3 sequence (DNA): TGCAGCGTTGCAGGGGATGGCTACACCTTC.

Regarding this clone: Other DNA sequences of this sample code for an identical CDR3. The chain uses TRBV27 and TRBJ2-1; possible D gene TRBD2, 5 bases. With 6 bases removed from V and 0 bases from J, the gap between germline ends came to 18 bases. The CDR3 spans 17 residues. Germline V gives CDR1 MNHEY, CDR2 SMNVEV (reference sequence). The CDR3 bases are TGTGCCAGCAGCCCCAGACCCGCAGGAGGCTCCTACAATGAGCAGTTCTTC. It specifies CASSPRPAGGSYNEQFF.

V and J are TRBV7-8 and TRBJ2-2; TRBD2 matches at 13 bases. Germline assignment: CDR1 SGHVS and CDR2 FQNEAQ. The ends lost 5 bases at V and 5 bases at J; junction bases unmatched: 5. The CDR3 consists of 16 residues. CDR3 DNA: TGTGCCAGCAGCGAACGGACTAGCGGGAGTACCGGGGAGCTGTTTTTT. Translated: CASSERTSGSTGELFF.

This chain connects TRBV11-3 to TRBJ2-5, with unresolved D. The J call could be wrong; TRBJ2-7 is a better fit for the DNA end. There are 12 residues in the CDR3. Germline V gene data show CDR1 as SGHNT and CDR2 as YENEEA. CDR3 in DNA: TGTGCCAGCAGCTCACAGTCCTACGAGCAGTACTTC. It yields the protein CASSSQSYEQYF.

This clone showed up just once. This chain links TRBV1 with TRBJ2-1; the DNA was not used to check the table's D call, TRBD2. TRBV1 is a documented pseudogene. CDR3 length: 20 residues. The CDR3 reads CTSSRSPLASEAPTLIEQFF. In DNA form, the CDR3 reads TGCACCAGCAGCCGCTCCCCACTAGCGTCTGAAGCTCCTACGCTTATTGAGCAGTTCTTC.

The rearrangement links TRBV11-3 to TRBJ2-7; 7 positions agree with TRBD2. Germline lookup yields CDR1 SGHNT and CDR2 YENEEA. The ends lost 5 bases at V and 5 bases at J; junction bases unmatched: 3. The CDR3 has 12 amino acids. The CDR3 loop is CASSRSGNEQYF. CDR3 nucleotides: TGTGCCAGCAGCAGAAGCGGGAACGAGCAGTACTTC.

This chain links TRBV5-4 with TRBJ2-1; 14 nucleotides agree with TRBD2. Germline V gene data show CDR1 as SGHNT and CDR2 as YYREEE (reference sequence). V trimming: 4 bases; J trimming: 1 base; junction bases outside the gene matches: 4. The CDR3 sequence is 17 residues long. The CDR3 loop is CASSSRLAGGSYNEQFF. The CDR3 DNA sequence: TGTGCCAGCAGCAGCCGACTAGCGGGAGGGTCCTACAATGAGCAGTTCTTC. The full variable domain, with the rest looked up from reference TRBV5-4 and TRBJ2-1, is ETGVTQSPTHLIKTRGQQVTLRCSSQSGHNTVSWYQQALGQGPQFIFQYYREEENGRGNFPPRFSGLQFPNYSSELNVNALELDDSALYLCASSSRLAGGSYNEQFFGPGTRLTVL.

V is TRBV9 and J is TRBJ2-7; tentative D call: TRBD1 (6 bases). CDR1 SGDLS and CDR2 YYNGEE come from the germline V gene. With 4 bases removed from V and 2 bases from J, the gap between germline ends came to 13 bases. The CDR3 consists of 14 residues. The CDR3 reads CASSPQWTAYEQYF. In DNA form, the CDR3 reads TGTGCCAGCAGCCCCCAATGGACAGCCTACGAGCAGTACTTC. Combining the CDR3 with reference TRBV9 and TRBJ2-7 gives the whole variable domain DSGVTQTPKHLITATGQRVTLRCSPRSGDLSVYWYQQSLDQGLQFLIQYYNGEERAKGNILERFSAQQFPDLHSELNLSSLELGDSALYFCASSPQWTAYEQYFGPGTRLTVT.

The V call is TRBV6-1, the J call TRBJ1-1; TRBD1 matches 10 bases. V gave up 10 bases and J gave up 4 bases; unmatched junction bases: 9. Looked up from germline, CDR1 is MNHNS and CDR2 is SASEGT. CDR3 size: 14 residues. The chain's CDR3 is CATPVRTGGTEAFF. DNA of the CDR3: TGTGCCACCCCGGTGAGGACAGGGGGCACTGAAGCTTTCTTT.

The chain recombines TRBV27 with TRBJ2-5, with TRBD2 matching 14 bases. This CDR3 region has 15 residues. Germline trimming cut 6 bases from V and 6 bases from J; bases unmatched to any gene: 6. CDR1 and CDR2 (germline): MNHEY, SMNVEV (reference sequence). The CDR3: CASSKTSGGAQTQYF. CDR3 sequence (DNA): TGTGCCAGCAGCAAGACTAGCGGGGGGGCCCAGACCCAGTACTTC.

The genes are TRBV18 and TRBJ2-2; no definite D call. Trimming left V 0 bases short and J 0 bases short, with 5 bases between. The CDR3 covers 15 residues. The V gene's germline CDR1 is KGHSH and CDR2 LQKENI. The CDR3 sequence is CASSPPRSNTGELFF. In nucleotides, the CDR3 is TGTGCCAGCTCACCACCGAGGTCGAACACCGGGGAGCTGTTTTTT.

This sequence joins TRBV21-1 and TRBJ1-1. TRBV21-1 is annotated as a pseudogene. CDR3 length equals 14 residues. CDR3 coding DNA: TGTGCCAGCAGCAAAGTAGCCGTTAACACTGAAGCTTTCTTT. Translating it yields CASSKVAVNTEAFF.

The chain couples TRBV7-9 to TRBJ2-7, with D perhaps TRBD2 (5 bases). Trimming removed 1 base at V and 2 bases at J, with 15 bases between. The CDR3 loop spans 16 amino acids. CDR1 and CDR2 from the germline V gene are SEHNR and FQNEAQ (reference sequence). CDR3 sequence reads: CASSLGWSGFTYEQYF. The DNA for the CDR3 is TGTGCCAGCAGCTTAGGTTGGAGCGGCTTTACCTACGAGCAGTACTTC.

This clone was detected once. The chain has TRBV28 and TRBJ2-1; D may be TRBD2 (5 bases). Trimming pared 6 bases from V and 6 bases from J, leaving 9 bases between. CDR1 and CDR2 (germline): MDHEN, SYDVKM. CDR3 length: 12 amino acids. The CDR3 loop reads CASSEGPNEQFF. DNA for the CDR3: TGTGCCAGCAGCGAGGGCCCCAATGAGCAGTTCTTC.

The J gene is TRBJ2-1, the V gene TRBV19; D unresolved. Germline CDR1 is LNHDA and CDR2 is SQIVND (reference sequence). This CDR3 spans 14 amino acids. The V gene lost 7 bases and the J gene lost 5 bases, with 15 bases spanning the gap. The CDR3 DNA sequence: TGTGCCAGTACCCCAGAGGCGCGCCACAATGAGCAGTTCTTC. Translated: CASTPEARHNEQFF.

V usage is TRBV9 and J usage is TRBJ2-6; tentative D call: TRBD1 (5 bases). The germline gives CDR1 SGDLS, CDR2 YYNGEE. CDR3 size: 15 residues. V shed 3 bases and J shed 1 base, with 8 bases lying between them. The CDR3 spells CASSAQVSGANVLTF. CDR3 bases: TGTGCCAGCAGCGCACAGGTATCTGGGGCCAACGTCCTGACTTTC. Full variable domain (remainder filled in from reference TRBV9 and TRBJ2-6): DSGVTQTPKHLITATGQRVTLRCSPRSGDLSVYWYQQSLDQGLQFLIQYYNGEERAKGNILERFSAQQFPDLHSELNLSSLELGDSALYFCASSAQVSGANVLTFGAGSRLTVL.

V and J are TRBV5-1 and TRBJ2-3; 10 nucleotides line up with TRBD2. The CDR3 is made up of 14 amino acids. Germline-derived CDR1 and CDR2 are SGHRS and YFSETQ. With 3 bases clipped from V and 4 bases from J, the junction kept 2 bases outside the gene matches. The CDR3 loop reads CASSSGLAPDTQYF. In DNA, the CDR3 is TGCGCCAGCAGCTCGGGACTAGCGCCAGATACGCAGTATTTT.

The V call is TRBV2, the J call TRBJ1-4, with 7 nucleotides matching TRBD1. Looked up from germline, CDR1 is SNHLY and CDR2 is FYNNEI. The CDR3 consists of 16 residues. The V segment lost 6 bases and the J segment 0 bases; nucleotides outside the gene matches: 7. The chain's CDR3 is CASRERGQATNEKLFF. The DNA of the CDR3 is TGTGCCAGCAGGGAAAGGGGGCAAGCAACTAATGAAAAACTGTTTTTT.

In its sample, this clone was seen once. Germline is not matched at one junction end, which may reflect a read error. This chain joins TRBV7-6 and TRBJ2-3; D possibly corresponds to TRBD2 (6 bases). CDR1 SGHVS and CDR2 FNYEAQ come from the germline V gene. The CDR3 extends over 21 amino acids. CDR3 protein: CVSSPGGWVPRGINSTDTQYF. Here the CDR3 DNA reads TGTGTCAGCAGCCCCGGAGGTTGGGTGCCTCGCGGGATAAATAGCACAGATACGCAGTATTTT.

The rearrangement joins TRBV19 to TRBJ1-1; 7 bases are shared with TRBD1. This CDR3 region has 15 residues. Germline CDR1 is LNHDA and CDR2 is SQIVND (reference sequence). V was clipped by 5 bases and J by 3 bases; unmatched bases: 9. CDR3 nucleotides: TGTGCCAGTAGTGAACAGGGGAGAAGGGACACTGAAGCTTTCTTT. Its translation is CASSEQGRRDTEAFF.

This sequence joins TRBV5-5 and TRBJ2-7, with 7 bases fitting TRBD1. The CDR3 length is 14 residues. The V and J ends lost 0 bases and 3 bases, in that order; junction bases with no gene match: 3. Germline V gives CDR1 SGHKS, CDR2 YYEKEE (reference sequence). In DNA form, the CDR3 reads TGTGCCAGCAGCTTGGGACAGGGTCGCTACGAGCAGTACTTC. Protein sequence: CASSLGQGRYEQYF.

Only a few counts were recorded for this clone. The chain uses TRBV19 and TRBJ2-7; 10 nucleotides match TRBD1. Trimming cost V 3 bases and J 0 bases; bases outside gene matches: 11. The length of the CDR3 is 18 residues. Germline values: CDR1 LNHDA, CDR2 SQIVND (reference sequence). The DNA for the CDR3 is TGTGCCAGTAGTATGGATATTGACAGGGACAGGGGCTCCTACGAGCAGTACTTC. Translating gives CASSMDIDRDRGSYEQYF.

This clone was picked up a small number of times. CDR3 residues: CASSDRVSYEQYF. The CDR3 nucleotides are TGTGCCAGTTCCGACAGGGTGTCCTACGAGCAGTACTTC. The chain carries TRBV27 and TRBJ2-7; 7 bases match TRBD1. This CDR3 has 13 residues. The germline CDR1 and CDR2 sequences are MNHEY and SMNVEV (reference sequence). The V segment lost 9 bases and the J segment 1 base; nucleotides outside the gene matches: 6.